This T cell receptor (beta chain) emerged from a study of CD8 T cells in ankylosing spondylitis. General study points: Characteristic, it appeared, of ankylosing spondylitis blood was a TCR beta motif of eight or nine highly homologous variants. The study looked at matched synovial fluid samples from ankylosing spondylitis patients. Disease-linked clones were reported to be significantly enriched there.

CDR1 and CDR2 (germline): LGHDT, YNNKEL (reference sequence). The CDR3 has 17 amino acids. The V gene lost 4 bases and the J gene lost 4 bases, with 19 bases spanning the gap. With molecular barcodes, quantitative 5'-RACE was used to make the TCR beta libraries. A single record per CDR3 protein comes from TCRdb applying MiXCR to the 5' RACE reads. The data show about 240,000 distinct CDR3 sequences, with approximately 12% seen just once and around 6.5% held by the top ten. Regarding this clonotype: Its antigen is unknown.

Source material: blood, either unsorted or a sorted T cell fraction (not recorded which). This TCR was recovered from a male donor with ankylosing spondylitis or in good health (not recorded which). The genes are TRBV3-1 and TRBJ2-2, with D possibly TRBD1 on 5 matching bases. CDR3 nucleotide sequence: TGTGCCAGCAGCCTTCAACAGTTCCAGGGTGGCACCGGGGAGCTGTTTTTT. It yields the protein CASSLQQFQGGTGELFF.